One sample yielded the 23 T cell receptor beta chains listed below, sequenced in a study of blood T cell repertoires in COVID-19. TCRdb's copy holds only in-frame clones and misses some; the assay was immunoSEQ multiplex PCR. The sample consists of 200,000 or so clones, 84% of them appearing once. Sequencing input: PBMCs or T cells enriched from blood (not recorded which). The source is a man aged 40-55 years who had recovered from COVID-19.

The chain carries TRBV6-1 and TRBJ2-1; perhaps TRBD2 as D (5 bases). Germline V gene sequence: CDR1 MNHNS, CDR2 SASEGT. Trimming took 2 bases from V and 9 from J, leaving 23 bases between them. The CDR3 is 17 residues long. CDR3 in amino acids: CASSEPFGGMAFSEQFF. The CDR3 nucleotides are TGTGCCAGCAGTGAACCTTTTGGAGGAATGGCTTTCAGTGAGCAGTTCTTC.

The rearrangement joins TRBV9 to TRBJ2-7, with D possibly matching TRBD2 (5 bases). V was cut by 1 base and J by 6 bases, with 11 bases left in between. Germline V lookup: CDR1 SGDLS, CDR2 YYNGEE. The CDR3 loop spans 13 amino acids. For the CDR3, the DNA is TGTGCCAGCAGCGTATCGTCTCGGGGCGAGCAGTACTTC. Encoded protein: CASSVSSRGEQYF. Full variable domain (remainder filled in from reference TRBV9 and TRBJ2-7): DSGVTQTPKHLITATGQRVTLRCSPRSGDLSVYWYQQSLDQGLQFLIQYYNGEERAKGNILERFSAQQFPDLHSELNLSSLELGDSALYFCASSVSSRGEQYFGPGTRLTVT.

CDR3 in DNA: TGTGCCAGCAGCCTCGGTGTAGCCAAAAACATTCAGTACTTC. Protein: CASSLGVAKNIQYF. The chain combines TRBV5-4 with TRBJ2-4; D unclear. CDR1 is SGHNT and CDR2 is YYREEE in the germline V gene (reference sequence). This CDR3 has 14 amino acids. V was trimmed by 4 bases and J by 0 bases, leaving 8 bases between them.

The J gene is TRBJ2-7, the V gene TRBV7-2; 8 nucleotides agree with TRBD1. Germline-derived CDR1 and CDR2 are SGHTA and FQGNSA. This CDR3 has 14 amino acids. The V gene end was trimmed by 6 bases and the J gene end by 4 bases; junction bases not matched to a gene: 8. The CDR3 nucleotides are TGTGCCAGCAGTCAGAGGACAGGGAGGTACGAGCAGTACTTC. It codes for CASSQRTGRYEQYF.

In DNA, the CDR3 is TGTGCCAGCAGTCCCCCGGAGCGGGAAGAGACCCAGTACTTC. Translation gives CASSPPEREETQYF. This rearrangement joins TRBV28 to TRBJ2-5, with a weak D call TRBD2 (6 bases). Trimming left V 5 bases short and J 3 bases short, with 13 bases between. This CDR3 has 14 residues. Germline lookup yields CDR1 MDHEN and CDR2 SYDVKM.

V usage is TRBV11-2 and J usage is TRBJ2-1; 9 bases match TRBD2. CDR3 length: 16 amino acids. The germline gives CDR1 SGHAT, CDR2 FQNNGV. The V segment lost 0 bases and the J segment 6 bases; nucleotides outside the gene matches: 6. CDR3 residues: CASSLDWLAGINEQFF. For the CDR3, the DNA is TGTGCCAGCAGCTTAGATTGGCTAGCGGGGATCAATGAGCAGTTCTTC.

The chain is built from TRBV6-5 and TRBJ2-1; D call uncertain. CDR3 length equals 15 residues. Trimming cost V 7 bases and J 7 bases, with 20 bases left between them. The germline gives CDR1 MNHEY, CDR2 SVGAGI. The CDR3 bases are TGTGCCAGCATTAGCCAAGTAAACGGGTGGAATGAGCAGTTCTTC. Encoded protein: CASISQVNGWNEQFF.

J is TRBJ1-6 and V is TRBV7-2; 7 bases are shared with TRBD1. Germline lookup yields CDR1 SGHTA and CDR2 FQGNSA. V gave up 5 bases and J gave up 9 bases; unmatched junction bases: 13. The CDR3 length is 16 residues. CDR3 region: CASSLKGDRVTSPLHF. For the CDR3, the DNA is TGTGCCAGCAGCCTCAAGGGAGACAGGGTTACTTCACCCCTCCACTTT. Full variable domain (outside the CDR3, taken from reference TRBV7-2 and TRBJ1-6): GAGVSQSPSNKVTEKGKDVELRCDPISGHTALYWYRQSLGQGLEFLIYFQGNSAPDKSGLPSDRFSAERTGGSVSTLTIQRTQQEDSAVYLCASSLKGDRVTSPLHFGNGTRLTVT.

This rearrangement joins TRBV7-9 to TRBJ1-5, with 8 bases matching TRBD1. CDR3 length: 14 residues. The V and J ends lost 6 bases and 5 bases, in that order; junction bases with no gene match: 6. From germline, CDR1 is SEHNR and CDR2 FQNEAQ (reference sequence). CDR3 loop: CASRTDRDDQPQHF. In DNA, the CDR3 is TGTGCCAGCAGGACGGACAGGGATGATCAGCCCCAGCATTTT.

The chain recombines TRBV5-1 with TRBJ1-1; 7 bases agree with TRBD1. The CDR3 covers 15 residues. V shed 3 bases, J shed 7 bases, and the junction held 12 bases outside the gene matches. Germline V lookup: CDR1 SGHRS, CDR2 YFSETQ. The CDR3 DNA is TGCGCCAGCAGCTGGGCCCCGGACAGGACCAGTGAAGCTTTCTTT. It translates to CASSWAPDRTSEAFF.

The chain recombines TRBV3-1 (or the pseudogene TRBV3-2) with TRBJ1-2; D gene ambiguous. The germline V gene has CDR1 LGHDT and CDR2 YNNKEL (reference sequence). Trimming pared 4 bases from V and 7 bases from J, leaving 7 bases between. The CDR3 covers 11 residues. CDR3 nucleotides: TGTGCCAGCAGCCCCGGTGTTGGCTACACCTTC. It yields the protein CASSPGVGYTF.

The chain couples TRBV7-3 to TRBJ2-5; the D gene is possibly TRBD2 (6 bases). The CDR3 spans 14 residues. From germline, CDR1 is SGHTA and CDR2 FQGTGA. V was clipped by 2 bases and J by 3 bases, with 10 bases between them. CDR3 in DNA: TGTGCCAGCAGCTTATTTGGCGGGGAAGAGACCCAGTACTTC. This translates into CASSLFGGEETQYF.

The V and J genes are TRBV6-5 and TRBJ1-2, with D unresolved. The CDR3 is made up of 13 amino acids. Germline V gene lookup returns CDR1 MNHEY and CDR2 SVGAGI. Trimming left V 3 bases short and J 8 bases short, with 13 bases between. For the CDR3, the DNA is TGTGCCAGCAGTTATGGGAGCCTGAGGGGCTACACCTTC. It encodes CASSYGSLRGYTF.

The chain couples TRBV2 to TRBJ1-5, with TRBD1 matching 10 bases. The J segment lost 7 bases and the V segment lost 3 bases, leaving 6 bases of the junction unmatched. The CDR3 sequence is 15 residues long. Per the germline V gene, CDR1 is SNHLY and CDR2 is FYNNEI. Here the CDR3 DNA reads TGTGCCAGCAGTGAGACAGGGGGCGAGAGGCAGCCCCAGCATTTT. Translation: CASSETGGERQPQHF.

In the case of this clone: A junction end diverges from the germline sequence, so it may reflect a read error. The V and J genes are TRBV20-1 and TRBJ2-4, with TRBD1 matching over 9 bases. Germline V gene sequence: CDR1 DFQATT, CDR2 SNEGSKA (reference sequence). This CDR3 is built from 11 residues. As DNA, the CDR3 is TGCAGTGCGGGAACACAGGGGGCCCTACTCTTC. Translation: CSAGTQGALLF.

The V gene is TRBV5-5, the J gene TRBJ1-3; D remains ambiguous. Germline V gene lookup returns CDR1 SGHKS and CDR2 YYEKEE (reference sequence). V was pared by 4 bases and J by 0 bases, with 17 bases between. The length of the CDR3 is 17 residues. Here the CDR3 reads CASSPEIRSRSGNTIYF. The DNA for the CDR3 is TGTGCCAGCAGCCCCGAGATCCGCTCCCGCTCTGGAAACACCATATATTTT.

DNA for the CDR3: TGTGCCAGCAGCCGCCGGGACAGGGGCACTGAAGCTTTCTTT. Residues: CASSRRDRGTEAFF. V and J are TRBV7-6 and TRBJ1-1, with 10 bases aligning to TRBD1. This CDR3 comprises 14 residues. V was clipped by 5 bases and J by 4 bases; unmatched bases: 4. Germline V gene lookup returns CDR1 SGHVS and CDR2 FNYEAQ.

This chain uses TRBV4-1 with TRBJ1-1, with a weak D call TRBD1 (5 bases). This CDR3 has 13 residues. V dropped 4 bases and J dropped 6 bases, with 12 bases sitting between them. CDR1 is MGHRA and CDR2 is YSYEKL in the germline V gene. CDR3 protein: CASSLGGVSEAFF. CDR3 coding DNA: TGCGCCAGCAGCCTAGGAGGGGTCTCTGAAGCTTTCTTT.

The rearrangement joins TRBV10-3 to TRBJ2-7; a weak D match, TRBD1 (6 bases). This CDR3 is built from 12 residues. Trimming left V 3 bases short and J 3 bases short, with 6 bases between. Per the germline V gene, CDR1 is ENHRY and CDR2 is SYGVKD. The CDR3 loop reads CAISDRGYEQYF. CDR3 coding DNA: TGTGCCATCAGTGACAGGGGCTACGAGCAGTACTTC.

J is TRBJ1-5 and V is TRBV30; D gene unclear. The germline CDR1 and CDR2 sequences are GTSNPN and SVGIG (reference sequence). Trimming stripped 1 base from V and 3 bases from J, with 13 bases between. This CDR3 comprises 15 residues. Here the CDR3 DNA reads TGTGCCTGGAGTGGGAATGGACTGGACAATCAGCCCCAGCATTTT. Its protein product is CAWSGNGLDNQPQHF.

The chain joins TRBV6-5 to TRBJ1-6; D remains unclear. This CDR3 is built from 16 residues. Germline V gives CDR1 MNHEY, CDR2 SVGAGI. The V end was cut by 3 bases, the J end by 7 bases, with 16 bases between. The CDR3 nucleotides are TGTGCCAGCAGTTATTTTGGCCAGAAGAACAATTCACCCCTCCACTTT. Protein: CASSYFGQKNNSPLHF.

The chain has TRBV6-1 and TRBJ1-5; D gene uncertain. The CDR3 loop spans 15 amino acids. Germline CDR1 MNHNS, CDR2 SASEGT. The V end lost 1 base, the J end lost 3 bases, and 10 bases lay between the germline ends. CDR3 sequence reads: CASSEGRSPNQPQHF. The DNA of the CDR3 is TGTGCCAGCAGTGAAGGGAGGAGTCCCAATCAGCCCCAGCATTTT.

The chain has TRBV9 and TRBJ2-1; unclear D gene. The CDR3 sequence is 15 residues long. V gave up 2 bases and J gave up 5 bases, with 14 bases separating them. Germline V CDR1 and CDR2: SGDLS, YYNGEE. The CDR3 bases are TGTGCCAGCAGCGTCCAAGGATCAGGTAACAATGAGCAGTTCTTC. Translated: CASSVQGSGNNEQFF.